This T cell receptor beta chain came from a study of blood T cells in healthy people across ages. Findings of the study overall: Among long-lived donors, naive CD4+ cells were more numerous and diversity higher than in aged donors.

For the second PCR, which ran for roughly 6 to 11 cycles, a sample-barcoded 5' primer and a J-beta primer mix were used. The template-switch adaptor, which had 12 random nucleotides, put a tag on each cDNA molecule. TCRdb ran MiXCR on the 5' RACE reads and lists one entry per CDR3 protein. The sample has about 1 million distinct CDR3 sequences; less than 25% are singletons. Germline loops: CDR1 SGHVS, CDR2 FQNEAQ. This CDR3 contains 16 residues. This clonotype was observed a few times. The antigen is not known. A junction boundary mismatches the germline segment, possibly from a read error. Another study also made use of these data, one on T cells of mothers and their children.

J is TRBJ2-2 and V is TRBV7-8, with 10 positions matching TRBD1. Sequenced: blood. The TCR originated in a girl aged 2 to 9 in good health. The DNA for the CDR3 is TGTGCCAGCAGCATCCGGACAGGGGGGAACACCGGGGAGCCGTTTTTT. It is translated as CASSIRTGGNTGEPFF.